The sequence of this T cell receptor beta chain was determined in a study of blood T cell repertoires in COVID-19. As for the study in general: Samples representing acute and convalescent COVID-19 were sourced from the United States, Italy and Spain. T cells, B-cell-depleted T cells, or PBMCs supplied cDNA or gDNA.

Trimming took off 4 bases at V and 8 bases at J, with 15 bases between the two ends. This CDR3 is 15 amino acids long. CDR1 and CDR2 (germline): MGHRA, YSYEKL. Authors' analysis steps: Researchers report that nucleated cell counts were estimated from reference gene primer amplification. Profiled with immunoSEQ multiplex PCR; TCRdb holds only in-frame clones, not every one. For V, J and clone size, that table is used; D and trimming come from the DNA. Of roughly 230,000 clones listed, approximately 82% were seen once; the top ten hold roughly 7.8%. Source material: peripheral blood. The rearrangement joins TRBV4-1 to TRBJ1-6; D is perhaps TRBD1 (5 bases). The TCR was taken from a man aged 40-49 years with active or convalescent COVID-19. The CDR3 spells CASSLLGAGDSPLHF. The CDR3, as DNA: TGCGCCAGCAGCCTCCTAGGTGCGGGGGATTCACCCCTCCACTTT.